Presented here are 20 T cell receptor beta chains from one specimen sequenced in a study of control samples from healthy donors and cancer patients (TCRdb year 2020). The library was generated by the immunoSEQ multiplex PCR assay. In TCRdb, the immuneACCESS table is reduced to in-frame sequences with V and J assigned. These tables do not hold every clone; where another copy was compared, an unresolved V gene accounts for under half, and the others remain unexplained. Here the sample has about 140,000 clones; roughly 92% occur a single time. Together, the top ten hold roughly 13% of the sample. The material sequenced was blood. These receptor sequences come from a man between 35 and 55 years old in good health.

This chain links TRBV28 with TRBJ1-5, with D possibly TRBD1 on 5 matching bases. Germline V gene lookup returns CDR1 MDHEN and CDR2 SYDVKM. CDR3 size: 16 residues. V was pared by 11 bases and J by 4 bases, with 24 bases between. The DNA for the CDR3 is TGTGCCTTAGCCGCAAGCGGGGGGGTAGGAAATCAGCCCCAGCATTTT. Translation: CALAASGGVGNQPQHF. The full variable domain, its missing parts supplied by reference TRBV28 and TRBJ1-5, is DVKVTQSSRYLVKRTGEKVFLECVQDMDHENMFWYRQDPGLGLRLIYFSYDVKMKEKGDIPEGYSVSREKKERFSLILESASTNQTSMYLCALAASGGVGNQPQHFGDGTRLSIL.

The chain joins TRBV4-1 to TRBJ2-3; 7 nucleotides line up with TRBD1. In germline, CDR1 is MGHRA, CDR2 YSYEKL. The CDR3 extends over 15 amino acids. The ends lost 6 bases at V and 0 bases at J; junction bases unmatched: 6. The CDR3 DNA is TGCGCCAGCAGAAATGACAGGGCAAGCACAGATACGCAGTATTTT. It encodes CASRNDRASTDTQYF.

This rearrangement joins TRBV6-1 to TRBJ2-7, with TRBD1 matching over 11 bases. The CDR3 contains 15 residues. The V gene end was trimmed by 2 bases and the J gene end by 5 bases; junction bases not matched to a gene: 5. Germline lookup yields CDR1 MNHNS and CDR2 SASEGT. The CDR3 reads CASSERTGGFHEQYF. The CDR3 region has the DNA TGTGCCAGCAGTGAAAGGACAGGGGGCTTCCACGAGCAGTACTTC.

Only one count was recorded for this clone. The chain is built from TRBV9 and TRBJ2-3, with 8 bases aligning to TRBD2. The germline V gene has CDR1 SGDLS and CDR2 YYNGEE. This CDR3 contains 19 residues. The J segment lost 1 base and the V segment lost 0 bases, leaving 13 bases of the junction unmatched. In DNA form, the CDR3 reads TGTGCCAGCAGCGTAGCGGTGATTAGCGGGACGGAGGGCACAGATACGCAGTATTTT. It is translated as CASSVAVISGTEGTDTQYF. The whole variable domain, filled in from reference TRBV9 and TRBJ2-3, reads DSGVTQTPKHLITATGQRVTLRCSPRSGDLSVYWYQQSLDQGLQFLIQYYNGEERAKGNILERFSAQQFPDLHSELNLSSLELGDSALYFCASSVAVISGTEGTDTQYFGPGTRLTVL.

This chain uses TRBV9 with TRBJ2-2; 8 nucleotides agree with TRBD1. The ends lost 4 bases at V and 2 bases at J; junction bases unmatched: 13. The CDR3 loop spans 18 amino acids. CDR1 and CDR2 from the germline V gene are SGDLS and YYNGEE. CDR3 in amino acids: CASSFPPDRGGNTGELFF. CDR3 DNA: TGTGCCAGCAGCTTCCCCCCAGACAGGGGAGGTAACACCGGGGAGCTGTTTTTT.

The chain is built from TRBV5-1 and TRBJ1-6, with 9 bases identical to TRBD1. This CDR3 is built from 16 residues. V lost 4 bases and J lost 5; bases outside the gene matches: 7. The germline CDR1 and CDR2 sequences are SGHRS and YFSETQ. The CDR3 DNA sequence: TGCGCCAGCAGCCTTACAGGGGGCGACCATAATTCACCCCTCCACTTT. Translation gives CASSLTGGDHNSPLHF.

V and J are TRBV27 and TRBJ1-2; tentative D call: TRBD1 (5 bases). The germline CDR1 and CDR2 sequences are MNHEY and SMNVEV (reference sequence). The V end lost 2 bases, the J end lost 6 bases, and 13 bases lay between the germline ends. The CDR3 covers 14 residues. The CDR3 DNA sequence: TGTGCCAGCAGTTTAGACAGAGAAGCCGATGGCTACACCTTC. Encoded protein: CASSLDREADGYTF.

The gene calls are TRBV6-4 and TRBJ2-5; 8 bases line up with TRBD1. V lost 4 bases and J lost 5; bases outside the gene matches: 6. This CDR3 contains 14 residues. Germline CDR1 and CDR2: MRHNA and SNTAGT. CDR3 coding DNA: TGTGCCAGCAGTGGCCAACAGGGGGGTGAGACCCAGTACTTC. Translating it yields CASSGQQGGETQYF.

The chain carries TRBV4-2 and TRBJ2-1, with 11 bases matching TRBD2. The CDR3 sequence is 18 residues long. The V segment lost 0 bases and the J segment 0 bases; nucleotides outside the gene matches: 4. Germline assignment: CDR1 LGHNA and CDR2 YNFKEQ. CDR3 nucleotides: TGTGCCAGCAGCCAAGATTTTACTAGCGGGAGCTCCTACAATGAGCAGTTCTTC. Protein sequence: CASSQDFTSGSSYNEQFF.

Only a few counts were recorded for this clone. This chain uses TRBV5-4 with TRBJ2-7, with no clear D. CDR3 length equals 14 residues. The V gene lost 0 bases and the J gene lost 0 bases, with 7 bases spanning the gap. Germline loops: CDR1 SGHNT, CDR2 YYREEE (reference sequence). The CDR3 reads CASSLEQSSYEQYF. The DNA for the CDR3 is TGTGCCAGCAGCTTGGAACAAAGCTCCTACGAGCAGTACTTC.

This chain uses TRBV5-4 with TRBJ2-1, with D tentatively TRBD2 (5 bases). Per the germline V gene, CDR1 is SGHNT and CDR2 is YYREEE (reference sequence). The CDR3 runs 14 residues. V dropped 0 bases and J dropped 5 bases, with 9 bases sitting between them. The CDR3 loop reads CASSLVSGNNEQFF. The CDR3, as DNA: TGTGCCAGCAGCTTGGTTTCGGGAAACAATGAGCAGTTCTTC.

This sequence joins TRBV7-9 and TRBJ1-3, with 8 positions matching TRBD1. Germline-derived CDR1 and CDR2 are SEHNR and FQNEAQ (reference sequence). The CDR3 sequence is 15 residues long. V lost 6 bases, J lost 2 bases, and 6 bases stayed unmatched. CDR3: CASSSTGAAGNTIYF. In nucleotides, the CDR3 is TGTGCCAGCAGTTCGACAGGGGCGGCTGGAAACACCATATATTTT.

The CDR3 nucleotides are TGTGCCAGCAGGCCGGGACAGGGTAGCAATCAGCCCCAGCATTTT. It is translated as CASRPGQGSNQPQHF. This chain connects TRBV2 to TRBJ1-5; 9 positions agree with TRBD1. Germline V gene data show CDR1 as SNHLY and CDR2 as FYNNEI. The J segment lost 0 bases and the V segment lost 6 bases, leaving 3 bases of the junction unmatched. The CDR3 contains 15 residues. Looking up the rest from reference TRBV2 and TRBJ1-5 gives the full variable domain: EPEVTQTPSHQVTQMGQEVILRCVPISNHLYFYWYRQILGQKVEFLVSFYNNEISEKSEIFDDQFSVERPDGSNFTLKIRSTKLEDSAMYFCASRPGQGSNQPQHFGDGTRLSIL.

This chain joins TRBV6-2 or TRBV6-3 and TRBJ1-5, with D maybe TRBD1 (5 bases). Per germline, CDR1 MNHEY and CDR2 SVGEGT. Trimming took 0 bases from V and 0 from J, leaving 9 bases between them. The CDR3 is made up of 16 amino acids. Here the CDR3 reads CASSYSGRYSNQPQHF. DNA for the CDR3: TGTGCCAGCAGTTACTCGGGGCGTTATAGCAATCAGCCCCAGCATTTT.

This chain connects TRBV4-1 to TRBJ2-7, with TRBD2 matching 11 bases. In germline, CDR1 is MGHRA, CDR2 YSYEKL. The CDR3 loop spans 15 amino acids. J lost 4 bases, V lost 3 bases, and 5 bases had no gene match. CDR3: CASSQLGLAEYEQYF. CDR3 DNA: TGCGCCAGCAGCCAGCTGGGACTAGCGGAATACGAGCAGTACTTC.

The genes are TRBV30 and TRBJ2-7; no clear D gene. This CDR3 region has 11 residues. V lost 1 base and J lost 3, with 4 bases in between. CDR1 GTSNPN and CDR2 SVGIG come from the germline V gene (reference sequence). The CDR3: CAWSEGYEQYF. The CDR3 DNA reads TGTGCCTGGAGTGAGGGCTACGAGCAGTACTTC.

The chain combines TRBV9 with TRBJ1-5; no clear D. The CDR3 sequence is 14 residues long. Germline V lookup: CDR1 SGDLS, CDR2 YYNGEE. Trimming stripped 7 bases from V and 0 bases from J, with 11 bases between. The CDR3 coding sequence is TGTGCCAGCGGTCGAGGGAATAGCAATCAGCCCCAGCATTTT. This sequence encodes CASGRGNSNQPQHF.

This sequence joins TRBV2 and TRBJ2-2; no clear D. V lost 2 bases, J lost 15 bases, and 19 bases lay in between. Looked up from germline, CDR1 is SNHLY and CDR2 is FYNNEI. This CDR3 is 14 amino acids long. CDR3 bases: TGTGCCAGCAGTGAATTATGGCAGGAAACAAAGGTGTTTTTT. It translates to CASSELWQETKVFF.

Only a few counts were recorded for this clone. This sequence joins TRBV6-5 and TRBJ2-2; D gene ambiguous. Per the germline V gene, CDR1 is MNHEY and CDR2 is SVGAGI. Trimming cost V 6 bases and J 3 bases, with 11 bases left between them. CDR3 size: 14 residues. CDR3 loop: CASSANTDTGELFF. CDR3 bases: TGTGCCAGCAGCGCCAACACAGACACCGGGGAGCTGTTTTTT.

The V and J genes are TRBV3-1 (or the pseudogene TRBV3-2) and TRBJ2-5, with a tentative D call TRBD2 (5 bases). V lost 0 bases and J 2 bases, leaving 16 bases between the germline ends. This CDR3 has 17 residues. Looked up from germline, CDR1 is LGHDT and CDR2 is YNNKEL (reference sequence). The CDR3 spells CASSQDWRAGSQETQYF. DNA of the CDR3: TGTGCCAGCAGCCAAGATTGGCGGGCTGGATCACAAGAGACCCAGTACTTC.